This T cell receptor beta chain was observed in a study of blood T cell repertoires in COVID-19. Study-wide context: COVID-19 samples from acute and convalescent phases originated in the United States, Italy and Spain. T cells, B-cell-depleted T cells, or PBMCs supplied cDNA or gDNA.

Germline V gene lookup returns CDR1 MNHEY and CDR2 SMNVEV (reference sequence). V shed 2 bases and J shed 0 bases, with 7 bases lying between them. The length of the CDR3 is 14 residues. As processed by the authors: Amplified reference gene primers provided the basis for estimating nucleated cell counts. Clones were sequenced by immunoSEQ multiplex PCR, and TCRdb holds only the in-frame ones, with some missing. The V and J calls and clone size come from that table; D and trimming were worked out from the DNA. The data contain about 240,000 clones, around 81% of them seen just once; the ten biggest clones take up approximately 1.8%.

Sequenced: peripheral blood. This chain connects TRBV27 to TRBJ1-2; no firm D call. This sequence originates from a man under 40 who had recovered from COVID-19. The CDR3 protein is CASSLNGANYGYTF. CDR3 DNA sequence: TGTGCCAGCAGTTTAAACGGGGCTAACTATGGCTACACCTTC.